The source of this T cell receptor beta chain is a study of lymphopenia after photon versus proton radiotherapy. Study-wide findings and caveats: Better survival with proton therapy was suggested as possible, not demonstrated.

The CDR3 runs 14 residues. Germline V gene data show CDR1 as SGHTA and CDR2 as FQGTGA. V lost 4 bases and J lost 2; bases outside the gene matches: 1. A remark on this clone: As yet, its antigen is unknown.

TCRdb's copy holds only in-frame clones and misses some; the assay was immunoSEQ multiplex PCR. The top ten clones hold around 5.1% of a sample with 150,000 to 200,000 clones, roughly nine tenths of them seen once. The V call is TRBV7-3, the J call TRBJ1-3; 8 bases align to TRBD1. The sample consisted of peripheral blood, taken from a patient treated with photon-based radiotherapy. The origin of this receptor is a man aged 45-60 years with gastric cancer. The CDR3 here is CASSSQGAGNTIYF. As DNA, the CDR3 is TGTGCCAGCAGCTCACAGGGGGCTGGAAACACCATATATTTT.